The source of this T cell receptor beta chain is a study of blood T cell repertoires in COVID-19. The sample holds one count of this clone. Germline V gives CDR1 LNHDA, CDR2 SQIVND (reference sequence). Between the trimmed V and J ends, which lost 7 bases and 4 bases, there was a span of 23 bases. CDR3 length: 17 amino acids. Method: immunoSEQ multiplex PCR; TCRdb's copy keeps in-frame clones and lacks some. The sample contains about 180,000 clones, about 82% of which appear only once. Sequenced input: PBMCs or T cells enriched from blood (not recorded which). The TCR originated in a woman aged 25-40 years who had recovered from COVID-19. The chain carries TRBV19 and TRBJ1-5; tentatively, D is TRBD1 (6 bases). The CDR3 DNA reads TGTGCCAGTACCCTACCCACTGGGGGGGGCGGTAATCAGCCCCAGCATTTT. Its protein product is CASTLPTGGGGNQPQHF.